The clone carrying this TCR beta chain was found a few times. The target antigen is unknown. Losses at the gene ends were 0 bases for V and 6 bases for J; bases not matched to a gene: 2. Germline values: CDR1 SGDLS, CDR2 YYNGEE. The CDR3 runs 13 residues. This record comes from a study of cytomegalovirus exposure and HLA in healthy donors. PCR used 60 Vbeta primers and 13 Jbeta primers. Profiled with immunoSEQ multiplex PCR; TCRdb holds only in-frame clones, not every one. The sample lists about 190,000 clones; about four fifths were seen once. General study results and limits: A few chains tied to CMV proved CMV antigen-specific in vitro. Within the data, a cluster of highly shared sequence variants was likely a sequencing artifact. Further analysis was carried out later, and it showed several of the most significant clusters appearing linked to common viral pathogens. Across HLA loci, a later analysis found differing TCR association rates, with DRB1 most and HLA-C fewest.

The chain employs TRBV9 and TRBJ2-7; 8 bases fit TRBD1. Sample: PBMCs. This TCR was recovered from a woman aged 40 to 50 in good health and CMV-seronegative. The CDR3 DNA reads as TGTGCCAGCAGCGTAGGGGGGACAGGCGAGCAGTACTTC. As protein: CASSVGGTGEQYF.